The 21 T cell receptor beta chains in this list originate from one sample, sequenced in a study of T cells in Graves' hyperthyroidism and ophthalmopathy. TCR beta CDR3 region amplification was performed from RNA transcripts. TCR CDR3 underwent first-round RT-PCR with the HTBI primer set. TCRdb re-called the multiplex PCR reads through MiXCR, storing one row per CDR3 protein. There are 530,000 or so distinct CDR3 sequences in the sample; 17% occur only once, and 17% lies in the top ten. Sequencing was performed on blood. These receptors originate from a woman aged 18 to 35 with Graves' ophthalmopathy.

This clonotype was picked up many times. J is TRBJ2-7 and V is TRBV2; TRBD2 agrees at 7 bases. V lost 7 bases and J lost 3; bases outside the gene matches: 6. CDR3 size: 13 residues. Germline CDR1 is SNHLY and CDR2 is FYNNEI. The CDR3 here is CASNPAGYYEQYF. The CDR3 coding sequence is TGTGCCAGCAACCCAGCGGGGTACTACGAGCAGTACTTC.

This clonotype came up a few times. Here the CDR3 reads CASSAGQGDVPEAFF. CDR3 coding DNA: TGTGCCAGCAGTGCCGGACAGGGAGATGTTCCTGAAGCTTTCTTT. This rearrangement joins TRBV5-6 to TRBJ1-1; 8 nucleotides match TRBD1. The CDR3 has 15 residues. The trim removed 5 bases at V and 6 bases at J, leaving 12 bases unmatched. Germline V gives CDR1 SGHDT, CDR2 YYEEEE.

This clonotype was seen repeatedly, ten times or more. The J gene is TRBJ1-5, the V gene TRBV2; 7 bases align to TRBD1. Germline V lookup: CDR1 SNHLY, CDR2 FYNNEI. V was clipped by 7 bases and J by 4 bases; unmatched bases: 7. This CDR3 contains 14 residues. CDR3 residues: CASNSEQGNQPQHF. The CDR3 nucleotides are TGTGCCAGCAACTCTGAACAGGGGAATCAGCCCCAGCATTTT.

A few counts support this clonotype. This chain joins TRBV28 and TRBJ1-2, with 7 positions matching TRBD1. V lost 7 bases and J lost 0; bases outside the gene matches: 5. Germline CDR1 reads MDHEN; CDR2 reads SYDVKM. The CDR3 totals 14 residues. DNA of the CDR3: TGTGCCAGCATTCAGGGGGGGTCTAACTATGGCTACACCTTC. Translation gives CASIQGGSNYGYTF.

This clonotype was counted at least ten times. The CDR3 protein is CSASNRGQGVTEAFF. In DNA, the CDR3 is TGCAGTGCTAGTAACAGGGGGCAAGGTGTCACTGAAGCTTTCTTT. The chain combines TRBV20-1 with TRBJ1-1; TRBD1 matches at 9 bases. The CDR3 has 15 amino acids. Germline V gene lookup returns CDR1 DFQATT and CDR2 SNEGSKA (reference sequence). Unmatched junction bases numbered 9, after V lost 3 bases and J lost 4 bases.

This chain connects TRBV7-2 to TRBJ2-3; 10 bases match TRBD1. Trimming took 2 bases from V and 4 from J; bases not matched to a gene: 3. The CDR3 runs to 15 residues. Germline-derived CDR1 and CDR2 are SGHTA and FQGNSA. The CDR3 loop reads CASSLLGQGADTQYF. For the CDR3, the DNA is TGTGCCAGCAGCTTACTCGGACAGGGGGCAGATACGCAGTATTTT.

This clonotype was seen a handful of times. The genes are TRBV6-2 or TRBV6-3 and TRBJ1-1; no clear D gene. This CDR3 comprises 14 residues. V lost 2 bases and J 3 bases, leaving 10 bases between the germline ends. Germline V gene lookup returns CDR1 MNHEY and CDR2 SVGEGT. CDR3 in DNA: TGTGCCAGCAGTTACGGTGGGTCTTACACTGAAGCTTTCTTT. Amino acids: CASSYGGSYTEAFF.

This clonotype was recorded at least ten times. This sequence joins TRBV12-3 or TRBV12-4 and TRBJ1-1; possible D gene TRBD1, 6 bases. With 5 bases removed from V and 0 bases from J, the gap between germline ends came to 10 bases. The CDR3 spans 14 residues. CDR3 sequence reads: CASSGQLLNTEAFF. In nucleotides, the CDR3 is TGTGCCAGCAGTGGACAGTTGTTGAACACTGAAGCTTTCTTT.

This clonotype was observed a single time. The chain is built from TRBV20-1 and TRBJ2-3; 11 bases agree with TRBD2. V shed 0 bases and J 5 bases; nucleotides not matched to a gene: 7. CDR1 DFQATT and CDR2 SNEGSKA come from the germline V gene (reference sequence). This CDR3 has 16 amino acids. The chain's CDR3 is CSARDRLAGLLDTQYF. In nucleotides, the CDR3 is TGCAGTGCTAGAGATCGACTAGCGGGATTACTAGATACGCAGTATTTT.

This clonotype was found a few times. The chain joins TRBV4-1 to TRBJ1-4; the match to TRBD1 covers 7 bases. CDR1 MGHRA and CDR2 YSYEKL come from the germline V gene. After removal of 0 bases from V and 8 bases from J, the junction contained 6 bases not matched to a gene. The CDR3 runs 15 residues. CDR3 DNA: TGCGCCAGCAGCCAAGAAGGGCAGGGGGAGGAAAAACTGTTTTTT. Protein sequence: CASSQEGQGEEKLFF.

This clonotype showed up many times. The rearrangement links TRBV13 to TRBJ1-2; a possible D gene is TRBD1 (5 bases). Germline-derived CDR1 and CDR2 are PRHDT and FYEKMQ (reference sequence). The V end was cut by 3 bases, the J end by 3 bases, with 11 bases between. The CDR3 sequence is 14 residues long. The DNA for the CDR3 is TGTGCCAGCAGCTTTCCTGTGGGGGACTATGGCTACACCTTC. This translates into CASSFPVGDYGYTF.

This clonotype was counted at least ten times. The chain employs TRBV7-2 and TRBJ2-2; D is possibly TRBD2 (6 bases). Germline V lookup: CDR1 SGHTA, CDR2 FQGNSA. The CDR3 length is 17 residues. V was cut by 2 bases and J by 6 bases, with 19 bases left in between. The CDR3 is CASSLSWWEEEAGELFF. CDR3 DNA: TGTGCCAGCAGCTTATCTTGGTGGGAGGAGGAAGCCGGGGAGCTGTTTTTT.

This clonotype was counted ten times or more. The gene calls are TRBV12-3 or TRBV12-4 and TRBJ2-3; no reliable D call. The CDR3 is 12 amino acids. V was clipped by 2 bases and J by 4 bases, with 4 bases between them. The CDR3 loop reads CASSLIADTQYF. The CDR3 DNA follows: TGTGCCAGCAGTTTAATCGCAGATACGCAGTATTTT.

Comments on this clonotype: Sequence at one end of the junction differs from germline and may be a read error. The chain couples TRBV6-1 to TRBJ2-5, with TRBD1 identical over 11 bases. The CDR3 loop spans 14 amino acids. Germline CDR1 reads MNHNS; CDR2 reads SASEGT. CDR3: CASSGQGAEEAQYF. The CDR3 DNA reads TGTGCCAGCAGCGGACAGGGGGCCGAAGAGGCCCAGTACTTC.

Notes on this clonotype: Compared with germline, one end of the junction differs, possibly owing to a read error. This rearrangement joins TRBV25-1 to TRBJ2-2; D possibly matches TRBD1 or TRBD2 (5 bases each). In germline, CDR1 is MGHDK, CDR2 SYGVNS. The CDR3 contains 15 residues. The CDR3, as DNA: TGTGCCAGCAGTGATCGAGTCCGGGGCACCGGGGAGCTGATTTTT. Its translation is CASSDRVRGTGELIF.

This clonotype was seen many times. The V call is TRBV7-3, the J call TRBJ2-1, with TRBD1 identical over 8 bases. Germline-derived CDR1 and CDR2 are SGHTA and FQGTGA. Trimming removed 5 bases from V and 9 bases from J; junction bases left unmatched: 12. The CDR3 consists of 15 residues. This CDR3 reads CASSPRDRKAGEQFF. The DNA for the CDR3 is TGTGCCAGCAGCCCCCGGGACAGGAAGGCGGGTGAGCAGTTCTTC.

V is TRBV9 and J is TRBJ2-1, with TRBD2 identical over 10 bases. Germline V gene lookup returns CDR1 SGDLS and CDR2 YYNGEE. This CDR3 comprises 16 residues. Germline trimming cut 3 bases from V and 6 bases from J; bases unmatched to any gene: 9. CDR3 coding DNA: TGTGCCAGCAGCGCCGGGGGGGCTAGCGGGGGCAATGAGCAGTTCTTC. Protein product: CASSAGGASGGNEQFF.

The table lists this clonotype with many counts. The genes are TRBV28 and TRBJ1-2, with 10 bases aligning to TRBD1. The CDR3 consists of 15 residues. J was trimmed by 6 bases and V by 3 bases; bases with no gene match: 7. Per the germline V gene, CDR1 is MDHEN and CDR2 is SYDVKM. CDR3 sequence: CASSLSRTGGHGYTF. The CDR3 DNA sequence: TGTGCCAGCAGTTTGTCAAGGACAGGGGGTCATGGCTACACCTTC.

This clonotype was observed many times. V is TRBV12-3 or TRBV12-4 and J is TRBJ2-7, with TRBD1 matching 8 bases. CDR3 length: 14 residues. The V and J ends lost 2 bases and 3 bases, in that order; junction bases with no gene match: 3. The DNA of the CDR3 is TGTGCCAGCAGTTTAAGACAGGGGAGCTACGAGCAGTACTTC. Amino acid sequence: CASSLRQGSYEQYF.

The V call is TRBV28, the J call TRBJ1-5; D might be TRBD1 (5 bases). V shed 7 bases and J shed 4 bases, with 11 bases lying between them. The germline gives CDR1 MDHEN, CDR2 SYDVKM. The CDR3 sequence is 13 residues long. The CDR3 sequence: CASKGAQNQPQHF. CDR3 DNA: TGTGCCAGCAAAGGGGCTCAAAATCAGCCCCAGCATTTT.

The J gene is TRBJ2-7, the V gene TRBV30; 7 nucleotides match TRBD2. The CDR3 has 12 amino acids. Trimming removed 3 bases from V and 4 bases from J; junction bases left unmatched: 3. From germline, CDR1 is GTSNPN and CDR2 SVGIG (reference sequence). The CDR3 region has the DNA TGTGCCTGGAGCTCCGGGGGGTACGAGCAGTACTTC. Translating gives CAWSSGGYEQYF.